This T cell receptor beta chain was sequenced in a study of post-analysis software for immune sequencing data. Whole-study results and caveats: Four or five TRBV segments occurring more often in patients than controls included TRBV5-6, TRBV5-1 and TRBV20-1. F measure showed strong co-clustering of same-batch samples. A significant reduction in normalized Chao1 diversity was observed in multiple sclerosis patients versus controls.

A note on this clonotype: Its antigen is currently unknown.

Unique molecular identifiers were carried by the TCR beta cDNA libraries. Roughly 500,000 cDNA molecules were recovered from an input of about 0.95 to 11 million T cells. In TCRdb, the PCR reads were re-called with MiXCR into one record per CDR3 protein. The table includes about 430,000 distinct CDR3 sequences, less than 40% detected once. This CDR3 is built from 12 residues. What was sequenced was blood. The chain combines TRBV12-3 or TRBV12-4 with TRBJ2-7, with D unresolved. The DNA end favors TRBJ2-5, so the J call may be wrong. The receptor was isolated from a girl aged 2 to 10 with multiple sclerosis. CDR3 DNA: TGTGCCAGCAGTTTAGCGCCGGAGACCCAGTACTTC. Protein sequence: CASSLAPETQYF.